The 3 T cell receptor beta chains presented below share a single source sample, sequenced in a study of T cells in Graves' hyperthyroidism and ophthalmopathy. Researchers amplified the TCR beta CDR3 regions from RNA transcripts. The study used the HTBI primer set for a first-round RT-PCR of the TCR CDR3. TCRdb independently ran MiXCR on the multiplex PCR reads; one entry per CDR3 protein. The data show 550,000 to 700,000 distinct CDR3 sequences, about 14% seen once. The sequenced material came from blood. These receptors came from a woman aged 40 to 55 with Graves' ophthalmopathy.

Many counts were recorded for this clonotype. The chain is built from TRBV11-3 and TRBJ2-7; D gene uncertain. Germline V gene lookup returns CDR1 SGHNT and CDR2 YENEEA. Deletions cut 3 bases from V and 0 bases from J, with 9 bases between. CDR3 length: 14 residues. The CDR3 sequence: CASSFMDSSYEQYF. The CDR3 nucleotides read TGTGCCAGCAGCTTCATGGATAGCTCCTACGAGCAGTACTTC.

This clonotype occurred many times. The chain carries TRBV12-3 or TRBV12-4 and TRBJ2-5, with 9 bases matching TRBD2. The CDR3 sequence is 14 residues long. Trimming removed 6 bases from V and 3 bases from J; junction bases left unmatched: 5. The CDR3 protein is CASRPGTSKETQYF. The CDR3 DNA follows: TGTGCCAGCAGACCAGGGACTAGCAAAGAGACCCAGTACTTC.

This clonotype was seen repeatedly, ten times or more. The rearrangement uses TRBV6-1 and TRBJ2-2; possible D gene TRBD2, 6 bases. The germline V gene has CDR1 MNHNS and CDR2 SASEGT. The CDR3 has 14 amino acids. V was shortened by 5 bases and J by 6 bases, with 13 bases between the two germline ends. The CDR3 here is CASSTGRPPGELFF. DNA of the CDR3: TGTGCCAGCAGTACCGGGAGACCACCCGGGGAGCTGTTTTTT.